The text below deals with one TCR beta chain. Its antigen is not known. These data belong to a study of shared clonotypes between healthy human individuals. CDR1 is SGHAT, CDR2 FQNNGV, per germline. This CDR3 contains 11 residues. Deletions cut 3 bases from V and 14 bases from J, with 12 bases between. Points from the study as a whole: Clonotypes shared by all four sorted-subset donors had higher generation probabilities than non-shared clonotypes. Incomplete sequencing of sorted subsets was indicated by rarefaction despite large depth.

Method: immunoSEQ multiplex PCR; TCRdb's copy keeps in-frame clones and lacks some. The sample includes 300,000 or so clones, under 80% of them seen just once. This receptor was identified in a man aged 25 to 45 in good health. Sequences were obtained from memory CD4+ T cells sorted from blood. Stated subset: CD45RA-negative fraction. The chain is built from TRBV11-2 and TRBJ2-3; D remains unclear. In DNA, the CDR3 is TGTGCCAGCAGCTTTGCGGTGGATCCGTATTTT. It specifies CASSFAVDPYF. The full variable domain, rest sourced from reference TRBV11-2 and TRBJ2-3, is EAGVAQSPRYKIIEKRQSVAFWCNPISGHATLYWYQQILGQGPKLLIQFQNNGVVDDSQLPKDRFSAERLKGVDSTLKIQPAKLEDSAVYLCASSFAVDPYFGPGTRLTVL.